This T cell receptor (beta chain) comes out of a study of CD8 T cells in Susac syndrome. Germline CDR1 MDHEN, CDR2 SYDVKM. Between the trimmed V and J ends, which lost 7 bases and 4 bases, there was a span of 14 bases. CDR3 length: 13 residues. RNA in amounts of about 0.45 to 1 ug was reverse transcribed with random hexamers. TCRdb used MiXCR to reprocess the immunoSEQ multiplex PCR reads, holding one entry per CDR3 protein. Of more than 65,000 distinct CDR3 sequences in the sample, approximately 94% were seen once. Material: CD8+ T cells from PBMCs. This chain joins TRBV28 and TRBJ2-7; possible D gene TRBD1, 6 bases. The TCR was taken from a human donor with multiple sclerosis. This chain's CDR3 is CASNSGQPYEQYF. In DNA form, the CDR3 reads TGTGCCAGCAATTCAGGACAGCCGTACGAGCAGTACTTC. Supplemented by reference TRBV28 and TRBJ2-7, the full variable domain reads DVKVTQSSRYLVKRTGEKVFLECVQDMDHENMFWYRQDPGLGLRLIYFSYDVKMKEKGDIPEGYSVSREKKERFSLILESASTNQTSMYLCASNSGQPYEQYFGPGTRLTVT.